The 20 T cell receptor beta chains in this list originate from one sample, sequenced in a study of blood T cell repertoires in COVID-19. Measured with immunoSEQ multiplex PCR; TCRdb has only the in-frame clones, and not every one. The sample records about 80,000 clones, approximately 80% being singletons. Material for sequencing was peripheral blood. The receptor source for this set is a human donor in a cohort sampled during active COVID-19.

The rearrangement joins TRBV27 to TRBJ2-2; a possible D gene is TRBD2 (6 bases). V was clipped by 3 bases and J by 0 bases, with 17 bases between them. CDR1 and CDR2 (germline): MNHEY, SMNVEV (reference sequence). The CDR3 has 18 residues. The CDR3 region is CASSLEGSGVANTGELFF. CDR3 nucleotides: TGTGCCAGCAGTTTGGAGGGCTCGGGCGTCGCGAACACCGGGGAGCTGTTTTTT.

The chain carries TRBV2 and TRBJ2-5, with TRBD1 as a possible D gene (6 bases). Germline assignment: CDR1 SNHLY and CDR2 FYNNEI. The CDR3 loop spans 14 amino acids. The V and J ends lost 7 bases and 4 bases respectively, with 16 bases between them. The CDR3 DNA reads TGTGCCAGCACTGGGAGAAACAGGGTAGAGACCCAGTACTTC. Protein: CASTGRNRVETQYF.

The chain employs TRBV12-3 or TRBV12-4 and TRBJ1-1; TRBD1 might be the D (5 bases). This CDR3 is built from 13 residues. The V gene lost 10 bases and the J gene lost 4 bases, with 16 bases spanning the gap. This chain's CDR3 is CATRVGGGTEAFF. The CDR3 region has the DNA TGTGCCACCAGGGTCGGGGGAGGCACTGAAGCTTTCTTT.

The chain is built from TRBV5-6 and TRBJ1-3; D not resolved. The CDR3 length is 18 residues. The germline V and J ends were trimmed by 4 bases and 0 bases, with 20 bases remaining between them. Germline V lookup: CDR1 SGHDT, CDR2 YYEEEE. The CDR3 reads CASSLRQSPRSSGNTIYF. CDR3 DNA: TGTGCCAGCAGCCTCCGACAATCCCCTCGAAGCTCTGGAAACACCATATATTTT.

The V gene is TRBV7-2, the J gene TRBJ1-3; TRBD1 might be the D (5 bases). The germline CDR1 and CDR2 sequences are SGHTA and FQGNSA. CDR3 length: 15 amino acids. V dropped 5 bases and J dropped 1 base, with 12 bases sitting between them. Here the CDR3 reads CASSTVRGSGNTIYF. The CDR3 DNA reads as TGTGCCAGCAGCACCGTACGGGGGTCTGGAAACACCATATATTTT. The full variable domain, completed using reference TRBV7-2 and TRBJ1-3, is GAGVSQSPSNKVTEKGKDVELRCDPISGHTALYWYRQSLGQGLEFLIYFQGNSAPDKSGLPSDRFSAERTGGSVSTLTIQRTQQEDSAVYLCASSTVRGSGNTIYFGEGSWLTVV.

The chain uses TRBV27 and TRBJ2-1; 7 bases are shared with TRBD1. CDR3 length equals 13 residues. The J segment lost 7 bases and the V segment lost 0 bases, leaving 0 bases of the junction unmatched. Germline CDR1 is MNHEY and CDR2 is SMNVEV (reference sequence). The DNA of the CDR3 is TGTGCCAGCAGTTTATCGACAGGGAATGAGCAGTTCTTC. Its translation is CASSLSTGNEQFF.

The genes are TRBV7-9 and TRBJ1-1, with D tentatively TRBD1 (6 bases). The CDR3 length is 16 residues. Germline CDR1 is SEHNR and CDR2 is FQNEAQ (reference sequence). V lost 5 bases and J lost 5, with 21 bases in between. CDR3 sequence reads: CASSPSTYRESTEAFF. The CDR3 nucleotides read TGTGCCAGCAGCCCCTCAACTTACAGGGAAAGTACTGAAGCTTTCTTT.

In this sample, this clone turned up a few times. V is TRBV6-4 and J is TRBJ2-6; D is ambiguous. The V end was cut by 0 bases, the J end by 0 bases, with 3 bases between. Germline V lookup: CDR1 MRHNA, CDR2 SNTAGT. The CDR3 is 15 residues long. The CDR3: CASSDSHSGANVLTF. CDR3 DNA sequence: TGTGCCAGCAGTGACTCACACTCTGGGGCCAACGTCCTGACTTTC.

Here the CDR3 DNA reads TGTGCCAGAAGTCTCCACAGGGATACTGAAGCTTTCTTT. Translated, it gives CARSLHRDTEAFF. The rearrangement links TRBV5-3 to TRBJ1-1; a possible D gene is TRBD1 (6 bases). TRBV5-3 is an ORF, with its function uncertain. V was clipped by 5 bases and J by 5 bases, with 13 bases between them. This CDR3 comprises 13 residues.

This CDR3 reads CASSSGQGLNEQFF. The CDR3 DNA reads TGTGCCAGCAGCTCGGGACAGGGGTTGAATGAGCAGTTCTTC. The chain couples TRBV11-3 to TRBJ2-1; 10 positions agree with TRBD1. Per the germline V gene, CDR1 is SGHNT and CDR2 is YENEEA. The V and J ends lost 4 bases and 7 bases, in that order; junction bases with no gene match: 4. This CDR3 comprises 14 residues.

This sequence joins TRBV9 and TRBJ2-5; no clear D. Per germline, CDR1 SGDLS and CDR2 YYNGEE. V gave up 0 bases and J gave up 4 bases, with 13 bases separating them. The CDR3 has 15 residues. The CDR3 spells CASSVESRERETQYF. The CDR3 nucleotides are TGTGCCAGCAGCGTAGAGTCGAGAGAGAGAGAGACCCAGTACTTC.

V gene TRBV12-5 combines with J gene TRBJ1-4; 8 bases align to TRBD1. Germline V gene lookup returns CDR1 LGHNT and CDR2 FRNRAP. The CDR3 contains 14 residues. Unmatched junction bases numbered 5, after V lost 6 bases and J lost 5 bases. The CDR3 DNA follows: TGTGCTAGTGGCCCGACAGGGGTAAATGAAAAACTGTTTTTT. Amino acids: CASGPTGVNEKLFF.

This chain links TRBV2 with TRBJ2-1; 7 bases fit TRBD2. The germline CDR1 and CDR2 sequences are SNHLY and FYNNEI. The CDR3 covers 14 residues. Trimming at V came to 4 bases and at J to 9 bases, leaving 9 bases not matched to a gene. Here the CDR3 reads CASSVGRASGEQFF. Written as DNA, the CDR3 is TGTGCCAGCAGTGTGGGGAGGGCGAGTGGTGAGCAGTTCTTC.

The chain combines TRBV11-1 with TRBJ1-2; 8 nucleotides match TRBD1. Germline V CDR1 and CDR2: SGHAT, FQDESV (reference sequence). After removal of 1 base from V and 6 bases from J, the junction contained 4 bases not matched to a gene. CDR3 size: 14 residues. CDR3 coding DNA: TGTGCCAGCAGCTTAGAGAGACAGGGGAATGGCTACACCTTC. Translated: CASSLERQGNGYTF. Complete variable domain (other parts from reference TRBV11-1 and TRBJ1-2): EAEVAQSPRYKITEKSQAVAFWCDPISGHATLYWYRQILGQGPELLVQFQDESVVDDSQLPKDRFSAERLKGVDSTLKIQPAELGDSAMYLCASSLERQGNGYTFGSGTRLTVV.

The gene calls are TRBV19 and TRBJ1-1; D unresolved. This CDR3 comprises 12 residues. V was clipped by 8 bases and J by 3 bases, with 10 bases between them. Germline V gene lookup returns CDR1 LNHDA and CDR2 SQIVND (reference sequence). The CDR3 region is CASSFGDTEAFF. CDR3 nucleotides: TGTGCCAGTTCCTTCGGGGACACTGAAGCTTTCTTT. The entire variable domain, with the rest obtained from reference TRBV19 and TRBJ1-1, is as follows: DGGITQSPKYLFRKEGQNVTLSCEQNLNHDAMYWYRQDPGQGLRLIYYSQIVNDFQKGDIAEGYSVSREKKESFPLTVTSAQKNPTAFYLCASSFGDTEAFFGQGTRLTVV.

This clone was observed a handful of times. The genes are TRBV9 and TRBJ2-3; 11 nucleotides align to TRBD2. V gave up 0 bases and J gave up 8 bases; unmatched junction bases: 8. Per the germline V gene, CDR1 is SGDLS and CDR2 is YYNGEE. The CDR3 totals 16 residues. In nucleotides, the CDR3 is TGTGCCAGCAGCGTAGGTGGTAGCGGGGGGGCCGGTACGCAGTATTTT. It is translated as CASSVGGSGGAGTQYF.

Here the CDR3 reads CASSTGTDFGGELFF. The CDR3 coding sequence is TGTGCCAGCAGCACCGGGACTGACTTCGGGGGGGAGCTGTTTTTT. V and J are TRBV7-9 and TRBJ2-2, with D perhaps TRBD2 (6 bases). Germline CDR1 is SEHNR and CDR2 is FQNEAQ (reference sequence). The CDR3 contains 15 residues. Trimming stripped 5 bases from V and 8 bases from J, with 18 bases between.

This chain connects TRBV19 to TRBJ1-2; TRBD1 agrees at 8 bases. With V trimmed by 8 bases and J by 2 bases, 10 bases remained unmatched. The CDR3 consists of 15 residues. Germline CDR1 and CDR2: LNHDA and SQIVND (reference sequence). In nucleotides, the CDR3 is TGTGCCAGTGGCGGTGGACAGGGTCACAACTATGGCTACACCTTC. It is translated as CASGGGQGHNYGYTF.

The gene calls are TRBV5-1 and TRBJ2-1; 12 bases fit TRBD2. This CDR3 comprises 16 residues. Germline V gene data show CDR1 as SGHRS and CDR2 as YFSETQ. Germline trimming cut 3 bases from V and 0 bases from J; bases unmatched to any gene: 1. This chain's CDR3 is CASSSTSGSSYNEQFF. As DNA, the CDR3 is TGCGCCAGCAGCTCGACTAGCGGGAGCTCCTACAATGAGCAGTTCTTC.

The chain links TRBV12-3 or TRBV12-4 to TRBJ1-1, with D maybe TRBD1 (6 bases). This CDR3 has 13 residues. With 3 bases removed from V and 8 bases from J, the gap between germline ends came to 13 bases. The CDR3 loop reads CASSFAGAGEAFF. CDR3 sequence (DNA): TGTGCCAGCAGTTTTGCAGGGGCAGGCGAAGCTTTCTTT.